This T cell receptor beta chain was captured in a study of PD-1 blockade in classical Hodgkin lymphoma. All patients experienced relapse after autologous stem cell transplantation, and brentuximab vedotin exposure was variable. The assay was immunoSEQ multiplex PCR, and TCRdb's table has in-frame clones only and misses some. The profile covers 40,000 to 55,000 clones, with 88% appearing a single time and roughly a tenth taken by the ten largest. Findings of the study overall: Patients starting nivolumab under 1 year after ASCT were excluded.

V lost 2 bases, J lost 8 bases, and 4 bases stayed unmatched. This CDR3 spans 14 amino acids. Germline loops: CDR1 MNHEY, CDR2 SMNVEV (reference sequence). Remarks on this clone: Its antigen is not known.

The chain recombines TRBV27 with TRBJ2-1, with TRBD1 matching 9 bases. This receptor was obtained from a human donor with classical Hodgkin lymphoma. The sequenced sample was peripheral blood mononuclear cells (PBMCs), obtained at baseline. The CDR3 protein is CASSLNRGRDEQFF. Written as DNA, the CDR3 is TGTGCCAGCAGTTTAAACAGGGGGCGGGATGAGCAGTTCTTC.